This TCR beta chain was retrieved from a study of blood T cell repertoires in COVID-19. At the level of the study: The origin of the acute and convalescent COVID-19 samples was the United States, Italy and Spain.

Original data processing: The assay estimated nucleated cells by amplifying reference gene primers. Sequencing used immunoSEQ multiplex PCR; TCRdb keeps in-frame clones, though not all of them. V, J and clone size reflect that table, while D and trimming were determined from the DNA. The table shows 100,000 or so clones, with more than 80% occurring only once. This CDR3 has 12 amino acids. CDR1 is SGHTA and CDR2 is FQGNSA in the germline V gene. The V and J ends lost 11 bases and 6 bases respectively, with 14 bases between them. Sequencing input: peripheral blood. This chain uses TRBV7-2 with TRBJ1-5; D is possibly TRBD1 (5 bases). This TCR was recovered from a human donor in a cohort sampled during active COVID-19. The CDR3 sequence: CAVGSRAQPQHF. The CDR3 bases are TGTGCCGTAGGAAGCAGGGCTCAGCCCCAGCATTTT.